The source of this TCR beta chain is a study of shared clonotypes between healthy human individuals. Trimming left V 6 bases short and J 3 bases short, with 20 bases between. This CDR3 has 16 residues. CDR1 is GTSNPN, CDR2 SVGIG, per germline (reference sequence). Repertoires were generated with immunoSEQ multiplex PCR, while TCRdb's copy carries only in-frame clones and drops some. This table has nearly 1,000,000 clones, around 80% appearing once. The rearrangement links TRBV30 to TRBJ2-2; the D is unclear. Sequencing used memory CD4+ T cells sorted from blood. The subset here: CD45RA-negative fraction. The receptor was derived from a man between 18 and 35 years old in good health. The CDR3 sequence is CACKPGHSPDTGELFF. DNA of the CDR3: TGTGCCTGCAAACCGGGCCATAGCCCGGACACCGGGGAGCTGTTTTTT.